This T cell receptor (beta chain) is from a study of shared clonotypes between healthy human individuals. Data came from immunoSEQ multiplex PCR; TCRdb stores just in-frame clones and leaves some out. Of about 2.4 million clones in the sample, 93% were seen once. V trimming: 4 bases; J trimming: 4 bases; junction bases outside the gene matches: 4. This CDR3 contains 14 residues. Looked up from germline, CDR1 is SGHNT and CDR2 is YYREEE (reference sequence). Sequenced: naive CD4+ T cells from PBMCs. As for subset: CD45RA+ positively selected. The receptor was derived from a man between 18 and 29 years old in good health. Some clones in this sample may be carry-over from other donors' samples. V and J are TRBV5-4 and TRBJ2-5, with 10 positions matching TRBD1. Written as DNA, the CDR3 is TGTGCCAGCAGCGGTGACAGGGGGCTAGAGACCCAGTACTTC. Encoded protein: CASSGDRGLETQYF.